Shown below are 28 T cell receptor beta chains from a single sample sequenced in a study of blood T cell repertoires in COVID-19. Here immunoSEQ multiplex PCR was the method, and the copy in TCRdb shows in-frame clones only, minus some. The repertoire has 210,000 or so clones, about nine tenths of them found once; the top ten carry less than 3.5%. What was sequenced was peripheral blood. Receptors were obtained from a man aged 25-45 years with COVID-19, enrolled during active disease.

This chain joins TRBV18 and TRBJ1-2, with D perhaps TRBD1 (5 bases). Germline V gene data show CDR1 as KGHSH and CDR2 as LQKENI. There are 15 residues in the CDR3. Trimming took off 1 base at V and 4 bases at J, with 13 bases between the two ends. The CDR3 loop is CASSPQDKGFYGYTF. The CDR3 DNA reads TGTGCCAGCTCACCACAGGACAAGGGGTTCTATGGCTACACCTTC.

The rearrangement uses TRBV2 and TRBJ1-1; no definite D call. CDR3 size: 13 residues. The germline gives CDR1 SNHLY, CDR2 FYNNEI. With 4 bases removed from V and 4 bases from J, the gap between germline ends came to 10 bases. CDR3: CASSAEVLTEAFF. As DNA, the CDR3 is TGTGCCAGCAGTGCGGAGGTACTCACTGAAGCTTTCTTT.

This clone has a handful of counts. The V and J genes are TRBV10-3 and TRBJ1-2, with 10 bases identical to TRBD1. Germline CDR1 is ENHRY and CDR2 is SYGVKD. The CDR3 is 15 residues long. The J segment lost 3 bases and the V segment lost 6 bases, leaving 7 bases of the junction unmatched. The CDR3 is CAIRPGTGDHYGYTF. In DNA, the CDR3 is TGTGCCATCAGGCCCGGGACAGGGGATCACTATGGCTACACCTTC.

This clone was recorded once. The chain has TRBV10-3 and TRBJ1-6; 9 bases match TRBD1. The CDR3 extends over 13 amino acids. Germline V lookup: CDR1 ENHRY, CDR2 SYGVKD. V gave up 8 bases and J gave up 7 bases; unmatched junction bases: 3. The CDR3 protein is CAIGQGINSPLHF. The CDR3 nucleotides are TGTGCCATCGGACAGGGGATAAATTCACCCCTCCACTTT.

The genes are TRBV9 and TRBJ1-1, with TRBD1 as a possible D gene (6 bases). Germline CDR1 reads SGDLS; CDR2 reads YYNGEE. This CDR3 is built from 15 residues. V lost 4 bases and J 1 base, leaving 14 bases between the germline ends. The CDR3 DNA reads as TGTGCCAGCAGCAGACGCGTGGGACAGAACACTGAAGCTTTCTTT. The encoded protein is CASSRRVGQNTEAFF.

V gene TRBV7-2 combines with J gene TRBJ1-2; D might be TRBD1 (6 bases). This CDR3 has 14 residues. The V end was cut by 1 base, the J end by 6 bases, with 12 bases between. In germline, CDR1 is SGHTA, CDR2 FQGNSA. CDR3: CASSLDPSGDGYTF. The CDR3 DNA reads as TGTGCCAGCAGCTTAGATCCCTCAGGGGATGGCTACACCTTC.

The gene calls are TRBV19 and TRBJ2-2; 8 bases line up with TRBD1. CDR3 size: 15 residues. Germline V gene data show CDR1 as LNHDA and CDR2 as SQIVND (reference sequence). V shed 7 bases, J shed 0 bases, and the junction held 4 bases outside the gene matches. CDR3 loop: CASTGTGSNTGELFF. For the CDR3, the DNA is TGTGCCAGTACCGGGACAGGATCGAACACCGGGGAGCTGTTTTTT.

The chain combines TRBV18 with TRBJ1-1, with 7 positions matching TRBD1. CDR1 and CDR2 (germline): KGHSH, LQKENI. The CDR3 loop spans 15 amino acids. J gave up 4 bases and V 6 bases, and 11 bases lay outside the gene matches. CDR3 loop: CASSPGSDRPTEAFF. The CDR3 DNA reads TGTGCCAGCTCCCCTGGTTCGGACAGGCCCACTGAAGCTTTCTTT.

The chain couples TRBV5-1 to TRBJ1-5, with D maybe TRBD1 (6 bases). This CDR3 comprises 16 residues. CDR1 and CDR2 (germline): SGHRS, YFSETQ. The V gene lost 1 base and the J gene lost 0 bases, with 11 bases spanning the gap. CDR3 sequence (DNA): TGCGCCAGCAGCTTGTGGACAGCTTATAGCAATCAGCCCCAGCATTTT. This codes for CASSLWTAYSNQPQHF.

The V call is TRBV7-2, the J call TRBJ2-7; the D gene is possibly TRBD1 (5 bases). The CDR3 length is 16 residues. Between the trimmed V and J ends, which lost 0 bases and 5 bases, there was a span of 17 bases. Germline CDR1 and CDR2: SGHTA and FQGNSA. The CDR3 loop is CASSLAAGPWGDEQYF. For the CDR3, the DNA is TGTGCCAGCAGCTTAGCAGCCGGCCCTTGGGGCGACGAGCAGTACTTC.

This clone has a handful of counts. The chain has TRBV19 and TRBJ1-1, with D maybe TRBD1 (6 bases). With 1 base removed from V and 5 bases from J, the gap between germline ends came to 17 bases. The CDR3 runs to 16 residues. The germline V gene encodes CDR1 LNHDA and CDR2 SQIVND (reference sequence). The CDR3 sequence: CASSIGPQGTRTEAFF. The CDR3 coding sequence is TGTGCCAGTAGTATAGGGCCACAGGGAACGAGGACTGAAGCTTTCTTT.

This chain joins TRBV7-9 and TRBJ2-3, with D possibly being TRBD2 (7 bases). The V end lost 3 bases, the J end lost 6 bases, and 16 bases lay between the germline ends. Looked up from germline, CDR1 is SEHNR and CDR2 is FQNEAQ (reference sequence). The CDR3 has 15 amino acids. The CDR3 bases are TGTGCCAGCAGCTTGCTTGGGGGGGCGACTGATACGCAGTATTTT. It specifies CASSLLGGATDTQYF.

The J gene is TRBJ1-5, the V gene TRBV6-5; 7 nucleotides match TRBD1. The germline gives CDR1 MNHEY, CDR2 SVGAGI. The CDR3 consists of 15 residues. V was clipped by 8 bases and J by 2 bases; unmatched bases: 9. CDR3 sequence: CASGPQGLGNQPQHF. CDR3 nucleotides: TGTGCCAGCGGCCCACAGGGGCTTGGCAATCAGCCCCAGCATTTT.

The chain recombines TRBV19 with TRBJ1-1; TRBD1 is a possible D gene (5 bases). The V and J ends lost 1 base and 0 bases respectively, with 12 bases between them. The CDR3 has 16 amino acids. From germline, CDR1 is LNHDA and CDR2 SQIVND (reference sequence). The CDR3 region has the DNA TGTGCCAGTAGTATAGCCGCGACAGACATGAACACTGAAGCTTTCTTT. This encodes CASSIAATDMNTEAFF.

This chain connects TRBV29-1 to TRBJ2-7; maybe TRBD2 (5 bases). The CDR3 is 11 amino acids. V lost 7 bases and J 10 bases, leaving 17 bases between the germline ends. From germline, CDR1 is SQVTM and CDR2 ANQGSEA. The CDR3 spells CSAESTAAQYF. CDR3 bases: TGCAGCGCCGAGTCTACAGCGGCCCAGTACTTC.

The rearrangement joins TRBV27 to TRBJ2-7; tentative D call: TRBD1 (5 bases). Per the germline V gene, CDR1 is MNHEY and CDR2 is SMNVEV (reference sequence). Trimming pared 3 bases from V and 6 bases from J, leaving 15 bases between. This CDR3 is 14 amino acids long. The CDR3: CASSFGHTRAEQYF. In DNA form, the CDR3 reads TGTGCCAGCAGTTTCGGACATACCCGGGCCGAGCAGTACTTC.

V is TRBV19 and J is TRBJ1-5, with D hard to call. This CDR3 is built from 15 residues. V lost 4 bases to trimming and J lost 0 bases, with 10 bases between them. Germline CDR1 is LNHDA and CDR2 is SQIVND (reference sequence). The CDR3 spells CASSRQANSNQPQHF. In DNA form, the CDR3 reads TGTGCCAGTAGTAGGCAGGCCAATAGCAATCAGCCCCAGCATTTT.

The J gene is TRBJ1-5, the V gene TRBV7-9; the D gene is possibly TRBD1 (5 bases). The germline CDR1 and CDR2 sequences are SEHNR and FQNEAQ (reference sequence). This CDR3 is built from 13 residues. The V gene lost 1 base and the J gene lost 5 bases, with 6 bases spanning the gap. The CDR3 DNA reads TGTGCCAGCAGCTTAGGCAGGGATCAGCCCCAGCATTTT. This sequence encodes CASSLGRDQPQHF.

Here the CDR3 reads CSVTGWSEAFF. The CDR3 bases are TGCAGCGTCACGGGGTGGTCTGAAGCTTTCTTT. The chain uses TRBV29-1 and TRBJ1-1; D remains ambiguous. The length of the CDR3 is 11 residues. In germline, CDR1 is SQVTM, CDR2 ANQGSEA. The V end was cut by 6 bases, the J end by 6 bases, with 11 bases between.

CDR3 DNA: TGTGCCAGCAGTTACGGGACAGGGAATCAGCCCCAGCATTTT. Translation gives CASSYGTGNQPQHF. The chain has TRBV6-2 or TRBV6-3 and TRBJ1-5, with 9 bases aligning to TRBD1. CDR1 and CDR2 (germline): MNHEY, SVGEGT. This CDR3 spans 14 amino acids. V lost 2 bases and J lost 4; bases outside the gene matches: 0.

This clone showed up just once. Written as DNA, the CDR3 is TGTGCCACCAGTGATTTGAGGACAGGAAGAAATACTGAAGCTTTCTTT. As protein: CATSDLRTGRNTEAFF. This chain links TRBV24-1 with TRBJ1-1; 7 nucleotides agree with TRBD1. CDR3 size: 16 residues. In germline, CDR1 is KGHDR, CDR2 SFDVKD. Trimming removed 0 bases from V and 5 bases from J; junction bases left unmatched: 8.

This chain links TRBV14 with TRBJ1-1; 7 bases are shared with TRBD1. Germline V gene lookup returns CDR1 SGHDN and CDR2 FVKESK. With 2 bases clipped from V and 2 bases from J, the junction kept 5 bases outside the gene matches. This CDR3 is 15 amino acids long. CDR3 in amino acids: CASSQLGQLNTEAFF. The CDR3 nucleotides are TGTGCCAGCAGCCAATTGGGACAGTTAAACACTGAAGCTTTCTTT.

The chain is built from TRBV28 and TRBJ1-2; TRBD1 matches at 7 bases. This CDR3 region has 14 residues. V was clipped by 2 bases and J by 4 bases; unmatched bases: 4. Germline V gene data show CDR1 as MDHEN and CDR2 as SYDVKM. In nucleotides, the CDR3 is TGTGCCAGCAGTTTAAGGGGGCGGATCTATGGCTACACCTTC. Amino acid sequence: CASSLRGRIYGYTF.

V and J are TRBV4-1 and TRBJ2-5; 8 positions match TRBD2. The CDR3 spans 17 residues. V was pared by 1 base and J by 4 bases, with 11 bases of the junction left unmatched. The V gene's germline CDR1 is MGHRA and CDR2 YSYEKL. DNA for the CDR3: TGCGCCAGCAGCCAAGCCAGCGGGGGAAAGCAGGTAGAGACCCAGTACTTC. Translated: CASSQASGGKQVETQYF.

There are a few counts of this clone. The gene calls are TRBV14 and TRBJ1-6, with a tentative D call TRBD1 (5 bases). Germline V gives CDR1 SGHDN, CDR2 FVKESK. V dropped 4 bases and J dropped 7 bases, with 8 bases sitting between them. This CDR3 region has 13 residues. The DNA of the CDR3 is TGTGCCAGCAGCCCCCAGGGAAATTCACCCCTCCACTTT. This gives the protein CASSPQGNSPLHF.

The chain uses TRBV4-3 and TRBJ1-2; 10 nucleotides line up with TRBD1. Germline V CDR1 and CDR2: LGHNA, YSLEER. Germline trimming cut 2 bases from V and 8 bases from J; bases unmatched to any gene: 5. The CDR3 is 14 amino acids. For the CDR3, the DNA is TGCGCCAGCAGCCAACTGACAGGGGGCCTAGGCTACACCTTC. It specifies CASSQLTGGLGYTF.

The genes are TRBV7-9 and TRBJ2-2, with 7 bases matching TRBD2. This CDR3 region has 16 residues. Per the germline V gene, CDR1 is SEHNR and CDR2 is FQNEAQ (reference sequence). V lost 1 base and J lost 1; bases outside the gene matches: 3. The CDR3 here is CASSLGIAGNTGELFF. CDR3 DNA: TGTGCCAGCAGCTTAGGTATAGCGGGGAACACCGGGGAGCTGTTTTTT.

J is TRBJ1-5 and V is TRBV24-1; 12 positions agree with TRBD1. This CDR3 contains 17 residues. Trimming removed 9 bases from V and 1 base from J; junction bases left unmatched: 9. Germline-derived CDR1 and CDR2 are KGHDR and SFDVKD. CDR3 nucleotides: TGTGCCACCGGGGGACAGGGGGCGAGTAGGAGCAATCAGCCCCAGCATTTT. Protein sequence: CATGGQGASRSNQPQHF.